A selection of T cell receptor beta chains follows, all from one sample in a study of blood T cell repertoires in COVID-19. TCRdb's copy holds only in-frame clones and misses some; the assay was immunoSEQ multiplex PCR. Of 200,000 to 250,000 clones listed, roughly 89% are singletons. Sequencing was done on a sample of peripheral blood. Every receptor here comes from a man aged 55 to 70 who had recovered from COVID-19. CDR3s leave out the opening cysteine and the closing phenylalanine or tryptophan. The order of the fields is V gene, CDR3 length, J gene, CDR3 protein.

v_gene: TRBV5-1; len: 12; j_gene: TRBJ2-1; CDR3aa: ASSSGTTHNEQF
v_gene: TRBV7-2; len: 12; j_gene: TRBJ2-7; CDR3aa: ASSLPPLRYEQY
v_gene: TRBV7-2; len: 14; j_gene: TRBJ2-7; CDR3aa: ASSRERGGRVYEQY
v_gene: TRBV10-3; len: 11; j_gene: TRBJ1-1; CDR3aa: ATKGVRDTEAF
v_gene: TRBV20-1; len: 11; j_gene: TRBJ2-7; CDR3aa: SASSDRGHEQY
v_gene: TRBV27; len: 11; j_gene: TRBJ2-7; CDR3aa: ASSFTGSYEQY
v_gene: TRBV9; len: 13; j_gene: TRBJ2-7; CDR3aa: ASSPGLLFRGEQY
v_gene: TRBV6-5; len: 12; j_gene: TRBJ2-2; CDR3aa: ASRTTYYTGELF
v_gene: TRBV7-3; len: 14; j_gene: TRBJ2-2; CDR3aa: ASSLQGFANTGELF
v_gene: TRBV18; len: 12; j_gene: TRBJ1-5; CDR3aa: ASSGTASNQPQH
v_gene: TRBV12-5; len: 12; j_gene: TRBJ2-1; CDR3aa: ASGLGGPFDEQF
v_gene: TRBV7-8; len: 11; j_gene: TRBJ1-4; CDR3aa: ASSLAGGSKLF
v_gene: TRBV5-1; len: 14; j_gene: TRBJ1-6; CDR3aa: ASSLLSTGGGSPLH
v_gene: TRBV5-4; len: 10; j_gene: TRBJ2-5; CDR3aa: ASSDEEETQY
v_gene: TRBV24-1; len: 12; j_gene: TRBJ2-7; CDR3aa: ATSDLTGSNEQY
v_gene: TRBV11-2; len: 11; j_gene: TRBJ2-7; CDR3aa: ASTSRPQSIEY
v_gene: TRBV15; len: 14; j_gene: TRBJ1-5; CDR3aa: ATSRDKGSGGQPQH
v_gene: TRBV18; len: 12; j_gene: TRBJ2-7; CDR3aa: ASSPQRGGHEQY
v_gene: TRBV28; len: 14; j_gene: TRBJ2-5; CDR3aa: ASSSPNRGRGETQY
v_gene: TRBV5-1; len: 14; j_gene: TRBJ2-2; CDR3aa: ASSLRAGGGTGELF
v_gene: TRBV11-2; len: 13; j_gene: TRBJ2-2; CDR3aa: ASSLRAPPTGELF
v_gene: TRBV6-5; len: 12; j_gene: TRBJ1-6; CDR3aa: ASTPTYYNSPLH
v_gene: TRBV19; len: 14; j_gene: TRBJ1-5; CDR3aa: ASSIGGGVGNQPQH
v_gene: TRBV30; len: 15; j_gene: TRBJ2-7; CDR3aa: AWSTGRGHIFTYEQY
v_gene: TRBV5-4; len: 13; j_gene: TRBJ2-3; CDR3aa: ASSPGQGFADTQY
v_gene: TRBV3-1/TRBV3-2; len: 11; j_gene: TRBJ1-2; CDR3aa: ASSQATANGYT
v_gene: TRBV18; len: 12; j_gene: TRBJ2-7; CDR3aa: ASTPQGATYEQY
v_gene: TRBV4-1; len: 12; j_gene: TRBJ1-2; CDR3aa: ASSQGQSNYGYT
v_gene: TRBV3-1/TRBV3-2; len: 12; j_gene: TRBJ1-1; CDR3aa: ASSQKTGQTEAF
v_gene: TRBV6-5; len: 12; j_gene: TRBJ2-2; CDR3aa: ASSYTGASGELF
v_gene: TRBV11-3; len: 10; j_gene: TRBJ2-2; CDR3aa: ASSRGSGELF
v_gene: TRBV7-2; len: 15; j_gene: TRBJ2-1; CDR3aa: ASSPRGGPSSYNEQF
v_gene: TRBV5-4; len: 12; j_gene: TRBJ1-2; CDR3aa: ASSFTGVVYGYT
v_gene: TRBV7-2; len: 14; j_gene: TRBJ2-3; CDR3aa: ASSFRGASSADTQY
v_gene: TRBV5-4; len: 15; j_gene: TRBJ2-6; CDR3aa: ASSLASRGSGANVLT
v_gene: TRBV27; len: 12; j_gene: TRBJ2-1; CDR3aa: ASSLGTIYNEQF
v_gene: TRBV5-6; len: 16; j_gene: TRBJ2-6; CDR3aa: ASSLAGQYLSGANVLT
v_gene: TRBV7-2; len: 13; j_gene: TRBJ2-1; CDR3aa: ASSPTSGKYNEQF
v_gene: TRBV5-5; len: 13; j_gene: TRBJ2-5; CDR3aa: ASSPGGAPGETQY
v_gene: TRBV5-6; len: 14; j_gene: TRBJ2-3; CDR3aa: ASSLGRDRNTDTQY
v_gene: TRBV19; len: 11; j_gene: TRBJ1-3; CDR3aa: ATRGRSGNTIY
v_gene: TRBV7-3; len: 11; j_gene: TRBJ2-5; CDR3aa: ASSGGGGETQY
v_gene: TRBV3-1/TRBV3-2; len: 14; j_gene: TRBJ2-5; CDR3aa: ASSPRLAVYQETQY
v_gene: TRBV5-1; len: 13; j_gene: TRBJ1-2; CDR3aa: ASSGGYRTNYGYT
v_gene: TRBV4-1; len: 13; j_gene: TRBJ1-4; CDR3aa: ASSQDTRGREKLF
v_gene: TRBV28; len: 13; j_gene: TRBJ1-5; CDR3aa: ASCPGGGSNQPQH
v_gene: TRBV4-1; len: 13; j_gene: TRBJ2-4; CDR3aa: ASSLRGIAKNIQY
v_gene: TRBV15; len: 10; j_gene: TRBJ1-1; CDR3aa: ATSSPYKAAF
v_gene: TRBV5-6; len: 14; j_gene: TRBJ2-7; CDR3aa: ASSPGLLALTYEQY